One and the same sample provided the 8 T cell receptor beta chains below, sequenced in a study of T cells in Graves' hyperthyroidism and ophthalmopathy. Authors of the study amplified TCR beta CDR3 regions from RNA transcripts. RT-PCR in the first round (using the HTBI primer set) targeted the TCR CDR3. Via MiXCR, TCRdb re-called the multiplex PCR reads, giving one row per CDR3 protein. The table shows some 770,000 distinct CDR3 sequences, with less than 20% occurring only once. The specimen was blood. The origin of the receptors is a man younger than 35 with Graves' hyperthyroidism.

This clonotype was detected many times. The gene calls are TRBV10-3 and TRBJ2-5; possible D gene TRBD2, 6 bases. V was shortened by 6 bases and J by 5 bases, with 13 bases between the two germline ends. There are 13 residues in the CDR3. Germline assignment: CDR1 ENHRY and CDR2 SYGVKD. CDR3 in amino acids: CAISGGAVETQYF. In nucleotides, the CDR3 is TGTGCCATCAGCGGAGGGGCGGTGGAGACCCAGTACTTC.

This clonotype was observed at least ten times. The gene calls are TRBV27 and TRBJ2-7, with D possibly matching TRBD1 (6 bases). The CDR3 is 13 amino acids. V lost 8 bases and J 5 bases, leaving 16 bases between the germline ends. CDR1 MNHEY and CDR2 SMNVEV come from the germline V gene (reference sequence). The CDR3 nucleotides are TGTGCCAGCTATACAGGGTCCCGCCACGAGCAGTACTTC. As protein: CASYTGSRHEQYF.

This clonotype was counted a few times. The chain couples TRBV12-3 or TRBV12-4 to TRBJ2-7; 11 nucleotides align to TRBD2. The J segment lost 2 bases and the V segment lost 6 bases, leaving 6 bases of the junction unmatched. CDR3 length: 15 residues. CDR3 protein: CASSTGTSGAYEQYF. The CDR3 DNA reads TGTGCCAGCAGCACCGGGACTAGCGGCGCCTACGAGCAGTACTTC.

The chain recombines TRBV11-2 with TRBJ2-5; tentatively, D is TRBD2 (6 bases). V dropped 7 bases and J dropped 2 bases, with 11 bases sitting between them. The CDR3 runs to 13 residues. Looked up from germline, CDR1 is SGHAT and CDR2 is FQNNGV. CDR3 DNA: TGTGCCAGCACCGCGGGGCCACAAGAGACCCAGTACTTC. Translating gives CASTAGPQETQYF.

The sample holds many counts of this clonotype. The J gene is TRBJ2-5, the V gene TRBV30; D is possibly TRBD2 (6 bases). CDR3 length equals 13 residues. V lost 8 bases and J lost 4, with 17 bases in between. Germline V gene sequence: CDR1 GTSNPN, CDR2 SVGIG (reference sequence). The CDR3 protein is CARLAERGETQYF. The CDR3 DNA reads TGTGCCCGATTAGCGGAGAGGGGAGAGACCCAGTACTTC. The entire variable domain, with the rest obtained from reference TRBV30 and TRBJ2-5, is as follows: SQTIHQWPATLVQPVGSPLSLECTVEGTSNPNLYWYRQAAGRGLQLLFYSVGIGQISSEVPQNLSASRPQDRQFILSSKKLLLSDSGFYLCARLAERGETQYFGPGTRLLVL.

This clonotype appeared a few times. The chain combines TRBV2 with TRBJ2-2; D remains ambiguous. V shed 7 bases and J shed 4 bases, with 16 bases lying between them. Germline V lookup: CDR1 SNHLY, CDR2 FYNNEI. The CDR3 is 15 residues long. CDR3 region: CASTTNQSPTGELFF. The CDR3 nucleotides read TGTGCCAGCACGACCAATCAAAGCCCCACCGGGGAGCTGTTTTTT.

The rearrangement joins TRBV18 to TRBJ2-7, with a tentative D call TRBD1 (6 bases). CDR1 and CDR2 from the germline V gene are KGHSH and LQKENI. Trimming pared 3 bases from V and 4 bases from J, leaving 16 bases between. CDR3 length equals 15 residues. In nucleotides, the CDR3 is TGTGCCAGCTCACCTATCTATGAGAGGGGGTACGAGCAGTACTTC. Translation gives CASSPIYERGYEQYF.

This clonotype was seen repeatedly, ten times or more. The rearrangement links TRBV2 to TRBJ1-2; D is possibly TRBD1 (6 bases). The CDR3 contains 12 residues. V lost 9 bases to trimming and J lost 8 bases, with 16 bases between them. CDR1 is SNHLY, CDR2 FYNNEI, per germline. CDR3 bases: TGTGCCAGTTTCTCCGGCAGGGGCGGCTACACCTTC. Amino acid sequence: CASFSGRGGYTF.